This T cell receptor beta chain was captured in a study of blood T cell repertoires in COVID-19. Turning to the study itself: Samples taken during acute and convalescent COVID-19 were collected in the United States, Italy and Spain. T cells, B-cell-depleted T cells, or PBMCs supplied cDNA or gDNA.

The Seattle site enrolled patients during active infection and followed them longitudinally. Profiling relied on immunoSEQ multiplex PCR, and the TCRdb table lists in-frame clones only, not all of them. The table lists 300,000 to 450,000 clones, more than 70% of them singletons, with approximately 2.4% in the top ten. The TCR comes from an older woman with COVID-19, enrolled during active disease. Sequencing was performed on peripheral blood.

The CDR3: CASSDRDRGYYGYTF. CDR3 in DNA: TGTGCCAGCAGCGACCGGGACAGGGGGTACTATGGCTACACCTTC. This chain connects TRBV7-2 to TRBJ1-2; 11 bases are a match to TRBD1. Germline lookup yields CDR1 SGHTA and CDR2 FQGNSA. V lost 5 bases, J lost 3 bases, and 5 bases stayed unmatched. The CDR3 runs to 15 residues.